The 15 T cell receptor beta chains below all came from one sample that was sequenced in a study of graft-versus-host responses after intestinal transplantation. Data came from immunoSEQ multiplex PCR; TCRdb stores just in-frame clones and leaves some out. The repertoire holds 40,000 or so clones, 90% to 95% seen once, with approximately 0.8% in the top ten. The sample in question was PBMCs, obtained 16 days after intestinal transplant. The receptors were gathered from a human patient who received an intestinal transplant, so some T cells may come from the graft donor.

V and J are TRBV19 and TRBJ2-5, with 7 nucleotides matching TRBD1. TRBJ2-7 matches the DNA end more closely, so the J call is doubtful. The CDR3 loop spans 15 amino acids. CDR1 LNHDA and CDR2 SQIVND come from the germline V gene (reference sequence). The CDR3 DNA sequence: TGTGCCAGTAGTATAGGACAGGGTCTTACCTACGAGCAGTACTTC. It is translated as CASSIGQGLTYEQYF.

This sequence joins TRBV29-1 and TRBJ1-2; D not certain. V shed 3 bases and J shed 8 bases, with 22 bases lying between them. Per germline, CDR1 SQVTM and CDR2 ANQGSEA. This CDR3 contains 15 residues. This chain's CDR3 is CSVESSGNMNEGYTF. CDR3 nucleotides: TGCAGCGTTGAGAGTTCCGGGAATATGAATGAAGGCTACACCTTC.

The V gene is TRBV28, the J gene TRBJ2-7; tentatively, D is TRBD1 or TRBD2 (5 bases each). The CDR3 totals 13 residues. The germline V gene has CDR1 MDHEN and CDR2 SYDVKM. V was cut by 7 bases and J by 2 bases, with 12 bases left in between. CDR3 in amino acids: CASTLRGPYEQYF. The CDR3 coding sequence is TGTGCCAGCACCTTAAGGGGACCCTACGAGCAGTACTTC.

The genes are TRBV5-4 and TRBJ2-7, with 15 bases aligning to TRBD2. V shed 3 bases, J shed 2 bases, and the junction held 6 bases outside the gene matches. This CDR3 comprises 17 residues. In germline, CDR1 is SGHNT, CDR2 YYREEE (reference sequence). CDR3 residues: CASSSKGTSGRPYEQYF. Written as DNA, the CDR3 is TGTGCCAGCAGCTCAAAAGGGACTAGCGGGAGGCCCTACGAGCAGTACTTC.

This clone was seen only once. The rearrangement uses TRBV28 and TRBJ2-7; 13 bases fit TRBD2. In germline, CDR1 is MDHEN, CDR2 SYDVKM. V was pared by 6 bases and J by 2 bases, with 1 base of the junction left unmatched. The CDR3 consists of 14 residues. The CDR3 DNA is TGTGCCAGCAGGGGGACTAGCGGGGCCTACGAGCAGTACTTC. As protein: CASRGTSGAYEQYF.

The rearrangement uses TRBV6-1 and TRBJ2-3, with TRBD1 matching over 10 bases. CDR3 length: 20 amino acids. Germline V gene data show CDR1 as MNHNS and CDR2 as SASEGT. The V and J ends lost 3 bases and 1 base, in that order; junction bases with no gene match: 16. CDR3 nucleotides: TGTGCCAGCAGTGACACCCCGTTTAGGACCGGGACAGGGGGCACAGATACGCAGTATTTT. Protein sequence: CASSDTPFRTGTGGTDTQYF.

The rearrangement links TRBV2 to TRBJ2-7; TRBD2 might be the D (7 bases). The CDR3 length is 16 residues. The germline gives CDR1 SNHLY, CDR2 FYNNEI. Trimming removed 6 bases from V and 4 bases from J, with 22 bases in between. The CDR3 DNA sequence: TGTGCCAGCAGCGACGCGGGGGCGCGGGGTATGTACGAGCAGTACTTC. Translating gives CASSDAGARGMYEQYF.

The chain recombines TRBV2 with TRBJ2-2; 7 nucleotides align to TRBD2. V lost 9 bases and J lost 0; bases outside the gene matches: 10. The CDR3 runs 16 residues. From germline, CDR1 is SNHLY and CDR2 FYNNEI. Here the CDR3 DNA reads TGTGCCAGGGGAGCACTTACTAGCGCGAACACCGGGGAGCTGTTTTTT. Protein: CARGALTSANTGELFF. The entire variable domain, with the rest obtained from reference TRBV2 and TRBJ2-2, is as follows: EPEVTQTPSHQVTQMGQEVILRCVPISNHLYFYWYRQILGQKVEFLVSFYNNEISEKSEIFDDQFSVERPDGSNFTLKIRSTKLEDSAMYFCARGALTSANTGELFFGEGSRLTVL.

This clone was detected only once. The chain is built from TRBV6-5 and TRBJ2-6; 7 bases are a match to TRBD1. The CDR3 is 15 amino acids. V shed 6 bases, J shed 3 bases, and the junction held 5 bases outside the gene matches. Per germline, CDR1 MNHEY and CDR2 SVGAGI. This CDR3 is CASSDRVGGANVLTF. The CDR3 DNA reads TGTGCCAGCAGCGACAGGGTTGGTGGGGCCAACGTCCTGACTTTC.

V gene TRBV28 combines with J gene TRBJ2-3; D is perhaps TRBD2 (5 bases). The V gene's germline CDR1 is MDHEN and CDR2 SYDVKM. V lost 6 bases, J lost 4 bases, and 11 bases lay in between. CDR3 length: 13 residues. The CDR3: CASRGVVPDTQYF. The CDR3 bases are TGTGCCAGCAGGGGAGTGGTGCCAGATACGCAGTATTTT.

This clone is a singleton in its sample. The V call is TRBV14, the J call TRBJ2-2; 12 bases fit TRBD2. The germline CDR1 and CDR2 sequences are SGHDN and FVKESK. V shed 4 bases and J 5 bases; nucleotides not matched to a gene: 14. This CDR3 spans 19 amino acids. The CDR3 nucleotides read TGTGCCAGCAGCCCAAAGGATTCCACTAGCGGGAGGCGGACCGGGGAGCTGTTTTTT. Residues: CASSPKDSTSGRRTGELFF.

Remarks on this clone: A junction end diverges from the germline sequence, so it may reflect a read error. This same CDR3 is encoded by further DNA sequences in the sample. The rearrangement links TRBV6-1 to TRBJ2-1; perhaps D is TRBD1 or TRBD2 (5 bases each). The CDR3 sequence is 17 residues long. Looked up from germline, CDR1 is MNHNS and CDR2 is SASEGT. The DNA of the CDR3 is TGCGCCAGCAGTGTGCCCCCGGGGCAGCTTCCCTACAATGAGCAGTTCTTC. Its translation: CASSVPPGQLPYNEQFF.

The rearrangement joins TRBV7-2 to TRBJ2-7; 12 bases fit TRBD2. CDR3 length: 15 residues. CDR1 SGHTA and CDR2 FQGNSA come from the germline V gene. The J segment lost 3 bases and the V segment lost 4 bases, leaving 4 bases of the junction unmatched. The DNA for the CDR3 is TGTGCCAGCAGCTCGCCTAGCGGGAGGGACTACGAGCAGTACTTC. Protein: CASSSPSGRDYEQYF. Using reference TRBV7-2 and TRBJ2-7 for the parts outside the CDR3, the full variable domain is GAGVSQSPSNKVTEKGKDVELRCDPISGHTALYWYRQSLGQGLEFLIYFQGNSAPDKSGLPSDRFSAERTGGSVSTLTIQRTQQEDSAVYLCASSSPSGRDYEQYFGPGTRLTVT.

The chain links TRBV28 to TRBJ1-2; possibly TRBD1 for D (5 bases). Trimming took off 2 bases at V and 1 base at J, with 5 bases between the two ends. The CDR3 consists of 13 residues. CDR1 is MDHEN, CDR2 SYDVKM, per germline. CDR3 in DNA: TGTGCCAGCAGTTTACAGGGTAACTATGGCTACACCTTC. Its translation: CASSLQGNYGYTF.

To note about this clone: The germline gene is not matched at one end of the junction; a read error may be the cause. CDR3 in DNA: TGTGCCAACAGCTACCCTCAAGAGACCCAGTACTTC. Amino acids: CANSYPQETQYF. The V and J genes are TRBV7-2 and TRBJ2-5; no clear D. CDR1 is SGHTA and CDR2 is FQGNSA in the germline V gene. This CDR3 comprises 12 residues.